The rows below give T cell receptor beta chains drawn from one sample of a study of cytomegalovirus exposure and HLA in healthy donors. Generated by immunoSEQ multiplex PCR, the TCRdb table keeps only in-frame clones and is missing some. The sample includes 190,000 or so clones, approximately 80% of them seen just once. The specimen was PBMCs. All receptors come from a woman aged 45-59 years in good health and CMV-seropositive. CDR3s include the opening cysteine and the closing phenylalanine or tryptophan. D genes are given only for firm matches. Only part of the rows carry a size: once, few, many, or a class if the clone is expanded.

clone size: .; J gene: TRBJ2-7; CDR3 length: 14; V gene: TRBV19; D gene: .; CDR3 protein: CASTSHRAPYEQYF; CDR3 DNA: TGTGCCAGTACTTCTCACAGGGCTCCCTACGAGCAGTACTTC
clone size: once; J gene: TRBJ1-5; CDR3 length: 13; V gene: TRBV6-6; D gene: .; CDR3 protein: CASTPNYNQPQHF; CDR3 DNA: TGTGCCAGCACCCCGAACTACAATCAGCCCCAGCATTTT
clone size: .; J gene: TRBJ2-7; CDR3 length: 15; V gene: TRBV9; D gene: .; CDR3 protein: CASSVEPTFAYEQYF; CDR3 DNA: TGTGCCAGCAGCGTAGAGCCGACTTTCGCCTACGAGCAGTACTTC
clone size: .; J gene: TRBJ1-2; CDR3 length: 15; V gene: TRBV7-9; D gene: TRBD1; CDR3 protein: CASSLDTGANYGYTF; CDR3 DNA: TGTGCCAGCAGCTTAGATACAGGGGCCAACTATGGCTACACCTTC
clone size: .; J gene: TRBJ1-2; CDR3 length: 13; V gene: TRBV27; D gene: .; CDR3 protein: CASSRWRNYGYTF; CDR3 DNA: TGTGCCAGCAGTCGATGGCGGAACTATGGCTACACCTTC
clone size: .; J gene: TRBJ1-2; CDR3 length: 14; V gene: TRBV5-6; D gene: TRBD1; CDR3 protein: CASSLPQGAGGYTF; CDR3 DNA: TGTGCCAGCAGCTTGCCACAGGGGGCCGGTGGCTACACCTTC
clone size: .; J gene: TRBJ1-2; CDR3 length: 15; V gene: TRBV7-9; D gene: TRBD1; CDR3 protein: CASSDPSDRGHGYTF; CDR3 DNA: TGTGCCAGCAGCGATCCTAGTGACAGGGGGCATGGCTACACCTTC
clone size: .; J gene: TRBJ2-7; CDR3 length: 14; V gene: TRBV2; D gene: .; CDR3 protein: CASRWAGQGSEQYF; CDR3 DNA: TGTGCCAGCAGATGGGCGGGGCAGGGTAGCGAGCAGTACTTC
clone size: .; J gene: TRBJ2-1; CDR3 length: 13; V gene: TRBV27; D gene: .; CDR3 protein: CASSSYRGREQFF; CDR3 DNA: TGTGCCAGCAGTTCTTACCGGGGGAGGGAGCAGTTCTTC
clone size: .; J gene: TRBJ2-5; CDR3 length: 16; V gene: TRBV7-2; D gene: TRBD2; CDR3 protein: CASSLGVSGGARTQYF; CDR3 DNA: TGTGCCAGCAGCTTAGGGGTCAGCGGGGGGGCCAGGACCCAGTACTTC
clone size: .; J gene: TRBJ1-1; CDR3 length: 13; V gene: TRBV27; D gene: .; CDR3 protein: CASSPSLGTEAFF; CDR3 DNA: TGTGCCAGCAGCCCCTCACTAGGCACTGAAGCTTTCTTT
clone size: .; J gene: TRBJ2-7; CDR3 length: 15; V gene: TRBV18; D gene: .; CDR3 protein: CASSPLQGRYSEQYF; CDR3 DNA: TGTGCCAGCTCACCACTCCAGGGGAGATATAGCGAGCAGTACTTC
clone size: .; J gene: TRBJ2-7; CDR3 length: 16; V gene: TRBV9; D gene: .; CDR3 protein: CASSAGPQGGFYEQYF; CDR3 DNA: TGTGCCAGCAGCGCAGGGCCCCAGGGGGGATTCTACGAGCAGTACTTC
clone size: once; J gene: TRBJ1-2; CDR3 length: 13; V gene: TRBV30; D gene: .; CDR3 protein: CAWSEAGNYGYTF; CDR3 DNA: TGTGCCTGGAGTGAGGCGGGGAACTATGGCTACACCTTC
clone size: .; J gene: TRBJ2-6; CDR3 length: 15; V gene: TRBV28; D gene: .; CDR3 protein: CASKSIGTGANVLTF; CDR3 DNA: TGTGCCAGCAAGTCCATCGGTACTGGGGCCAACGTCCTGACTTTC
clone size: .; J gene: TRBJ2-1; CDR3 length: 14; V gene: TRBV30; D gene: .; CDR3 protein: CAWVGRGSYNEQFF; CDR3 DNA: TGTGCCTGGGTGGGCAGGGGTTCCTACAATGAGCAGTTCTTC
clone size: .; J gene: TRBJ2-2; CDR3 length: 14; V gene: TRBV11-3; D gene: .; CDR3 protein: CASSSSRRGGELFF; CDR3 DNA: TGTGCCAGCAGCTCGAGCCGGCGGGGCGGGGAGCTGTTTTTT
clone size: few; J gene: TRBJ1-5; CDR3 length: 13; V gene: TRBV2; D gene: .; CDR3 protein: CAVRRDSNQPQHF; CDR3 DNA: TGTGCCGTGAGGAGGGATAGCAATCAGCCCCAGCATTTT
clone size: .; J gene: TRBJ2-6; CDR3 length: 16; V gene: TRBV5-6; D gene: TRBD1; CDR3 protein: CASSSGTGIGANVLTF; CDR3 DNA: TGTGCCAGCAGCTCCGGGACAGGGATCGGGGCCAACGTCCTGACTTTC
clone size: few; J gene: TRBJ1-6; CDR3 length: 14; V gene: TRBV7-3; D gene: .; CDR3 protein: CASSSGGWDSPLHF; CDR3 DNA: TGTGCCAGCAGCTCCGGAGGGTGGGATTCACCCCTCCACTTT
clone size: .; J gene: TRBJ2-4; CDR3 length: 14; V gene: TRBV6-6; D gene: TRBD2; CDR3 protein: CASSYGGVENIQYF; CDR3 DNA: TGTGCCAGCAGTTACGGGGGGGTCGAAAACATTCAGTACTTC
clone size: .; J gene: TRBJ2-2; CDR3 length: 11; V gene: TRBV7-2; D gene: .; CDR3 protein: CASSLTGELFF; CDR3 DNA: TGTGCCAGCAGCTTAACAGGGGAGCTGTTTTTT
clone size: .; J gene: TRBJ2-5; CDR3 length: 14; V gene: TRBV11-1; D gene: .; CDR3 protein: CATRRGGSRETQYF; CDR3 DNA: TGTGCCACCCGGAGGGGTGGCTCTAGAGAGACCCAGTACTTC
clone size: once; J gene: TRBJ1-5; CDR3 length: 14; V gene: TRBV28; D gene: TRBD1; CDR3 protein: CASSWGQGFQPQHF; CDR3 DNA: TGTGCCAGCAGTTGGGGACAGGGATTTCAGCCCCAGCATTTT
clone size: .; J gene: TRBJ2-1; CDR3 length: 13; V gene: TRBV30; D gene: .; CDR3 protein: CAWSQRSYNEQFF; CDR3 DNA: TGTGCCTGGAGTCAGAGGTCCTACAATGAGCAGTTCTTC
clone size: .; J gene: TRBJ1-4; CDR3 length: 16; V gene: TRBV19; D gene: .; CDR3 protein: CASSAHRQSTNEKLFF; CDR3 DNA: TGTGCCAGTAGTGCCCACAGACAGTCAACTAATGAAAAACTGTTTTTT
clone size: .; J gene: TRBJ1-6; CDR3 length: 15; V gene: TRBV7-9; D gene: TRBD1; CDR3 protein: CASSKGGAEDSPLHF; CDR3 DNA: TGTGCCAGCAGCAAAGGGGGCGCGGAGGATTCACCCCTCCACTTT
clone size: .; J gene: TRBJ1-4; CDR3 length: 15; V gene: TRBV19; D gene: .; CDR3 protein: CASSTSGETNEKLFF; CDR3 DNA: TGTGCCAGTAGTACTTCAGGGGAGACTAATGAAAAACTGTTTTTT
clone size: .; J gene: TRBJ2-2; CDR3 length: 12; V gene: TRBV29-1; D gene: .; CDR3 protein: CSVETNTGELFF; CDR3 DNA: TGCAGCGTTGAAACAAACACCGGGGAGCTGTTTTTT
clone size: .; J gene: TRBJ1-6; CDR3 length: 16; V gene: TRBV27; D gene: .; CDR3 protein: CASRVRVSLRDSPLHF; CDR3 DNA: TGTGCCAGCCGGGTCAGGGTATCGCTAAGGGATTCACCCCTCCACTTT
clone size: .; J gene: TRBJ2-1; CDR3 length: 14; V gene: TRBV11-1; D gene: .; CDR3 protein: CASSLAIMRGGQFF; CDR3 DNA: TGTGCCAGCAGCTTGGCGATAATGAGGGGAGGGCAGTTCTTC
clone size: few; J gene: TRBJ2-1; CDR3 length: 15; V gene: TRBV10-3; D gene: .; CDR3 protein: CAISEQGRSYNEQFF; CDR3 DNA: TGTGCCATCAGTGAGCAGGGTAGGTCCTACAATGAGCAGTTCTTC
clone size: .; J gene: TRBJ2-4; CDR3 length: 17; V gene: TRBV5-4; D gene: .; CDR3 protein: CASSLAGQAGAKNIQYF; CDR3 DNA: TGTGCCAGCAGCTTGGCTGGCCAGGCAGGGGCCAAAAACATTCAGTACTTC
clone size: .; J gene: TRBJ2-7; CDR3 length: 14; V gene: TRBV6-5; D gene: TRBD2; CDR3 protein: CASSLAGGPYEQYF; CDR3 DNA: TGTGCCAGCAGTTTGGCGGGGGGCCCCTACGAGCAGTACTTC
clone size: .; J gene: TRBJ2-1; CDR3 length: 17; V gene: TRBV5-1; D gene: TRBD1; CDR3 protein: CASSVGGQGESYNEQFF; CDR3 DNA: TGCGCCAGCAGCGTCGGAGGACAGGGGGAATCCTACAATGAGCAGTTCTTC
clone size: few; J gene: TRBJ1-2; CDR3 length: 15; V gene: TRBV5-5; D gene: .; CDR3 protein: CASSTQGQPNYGYTF; CDR3 DNA: TGTGCCAGCAGCACCCAGGGGCAGCCTAACTATGGCTACACCTTC
clone size: .; J gene: TRBJ2-5; CDR3 length: 15; V gene: TRBV19; D gene: TRBD1; CDR3 protein: CASSILDRDGETQYF; CDR3 DNA: TGTGCCAGTAGTATACTGGACAGGGATGGAGAGACCCAGTACTTC
clone size: .; J gene: TRBJ1-6; CDR3 length: 16; V gene: TRBV6-5; D gene: .; CDR3 protein: CASSYSGSSYNSPLHF; CDR3 DNA: TGTGCCAGCAGTTACTCGGGGAGCTCCTATAATTCACCCCTCCACTTT
clone size: .; J gene: TRBJ1-4; CDR3 length: 16; V gene: TRBV5-5; D gene: .; CDR3 protein: CASSFGTGNLNEKLFF; CDR3 DNA: TGTGCCAGCAGCTTTGGAACAGGGAATCTAAATGAAAAACTGTTTTTT
clone size: .; J gene: TRBJ2-5; CDR3 length: 14; V gene: TRBV7-9; D gene: .; CDR3 protein: CASSLSTTGETQYF; CDR3 DNA: TGTGCCAGCAGCTTATCCACCACGGGTGAGACCCAGTACTTC
clone size: .; J gene: TRBJ2-2; CDR3 length: 14; V gene: TRBV6-1; D gene: .; CDR3 protein: CATSDQGFTGELFF; CDR3 DNA: TGTGCCACCAGCGACCAGGGGTTCACCGGGGAGCTGTTTTTT
clone size: .; J gene: TRBJ2-7; CDR3 length: 11; V gene: TRBV27; D gene: .; CDR3 protein: CASGASYEQYF; CDR3 DNA: TGTGCCAGCGGGGCCTCCTACGAGCAGTACTTC
clone size: .; J gene: TRBJ1-1; CDR3 length: 11; V gene: TRBV20-1; D gene: .; CDR3 protein: CSASVGREAFF; CDR3 DNA: TGCAGTGCTTCCGTAGGCAGGGAAGCTTTCTTT
clone size: few; J gene: TRBJ2-1; CDR3 length: 12; V gene: TRBV28; D gene: .; CDR3 protein: CASSRSGNEQFF; CDR3 DNA: TGTGCCAGCAGCCGATCCGGGAATGAGCAGTTCTTC
clone size: .; J gene: TRBJ1-2; CDR3 length: 16; V gene: TRBV5-1; D gene: TRBD1; CDR3 protein: CASSLGWDRVPDGYTF; CDR3 DNA: TGCGCCAGCAGCTTGGGTTGGGACAGGGTTCCTGATGGCTACACCTTC
clone size: few; J gene: TRBJ2-1; CDR3 length: 13; V gene: TRBV5-1; D gene: .; CDR3 protein: CASSLAQINEQFF; CDR3 DNA: TGCGCCAGCAGCTTGGCACAGATAAATGAGCAGTTCTTC
clone size: once; J gene: TRBJ2-5; CDR3 length: 13; V gene: TRBV19; D gene: .; CDR3 protein: CASSIRGQETQYF; CDR3 DNA: TGTGCCAGTAGTATCCGGGGCCAAGAGACCCAGTACTTC
clone size: .; J gene: TRBJ1-1; CDR3 length: 14; V gene: TRBV7-9; D gene: TRBD1; CDR3 protein: CASSLEGARTEAFF; CDR3 DNA: TGTGCCAGCAGCTTAGAGGGGGCGAGGACTGAAGCTTTCTTT
clone size: .; J gene: TRBJ1-5; CDR3 length: 15; V gene: TRBV7-9; D gene: .; CDR3 protein: CASSLRGMGDQPQHF; CDR3 DNA: TGTGCCAGCAGCCTACGTGGTATGGGCGACCAGCCCCAGCATTTT
clone size: .; J gene: TRBJ1-1; CDR3 length: 14; V gene: TRBV28; D gene: TRBD1; CDR3 protein: CATSAGGAGQVAFF; CDR3 DNA: TGTGCCACGTCGGCAGGGGGCGCGGGTCAGGTCGCTTTCTTT
clone size: once; J gene: TRBJ2-5; CDR3 length: 15; V gene: TRBV7-9; D gene: TRBD1; CDR3 protein: CASSFSPDREETQYF; CDR3 DNA: TGTGCCAGCAGCTTTTCCCCGGACAGGGAAGAGACCCAGTACTTC
clone size: .; J gene: TRBJ1-2; CDR3 length: 14; V gene: TRBV5-1; D gene: TRBD1; CDR3 protein: CASSLEGTVYGYTF; CDR3 DNA: TGCGCCAGCAGCTTGGAGGGGACAGTCTATGGCTACACCTTC
clone size: .; J gene: TRBJ1-6; CDR3 length: 13; V gene: TRBV30; D gene: .; CDR3 protein: CAWRLMGPSPLHF; CDR3 DNA: TGTGCCTGGAGACTCATGGGGCCTTCACCCCTCCACTTT
clone size: .; J gene: TRBJ2-5; CDR3 length: 16; V gene: TRBV9; D gene: TRBD2; CDR3 protein: CASSPWTSGAGETQYF; CDR3 DNA: TGTGCCAGCAGCCCCTGGACTAGCGGGGCGGGAGAGACCCAGTACTTC
clone size: .; J gene: TRBJ2-5; CDR3 length: 15; V gene: TRBV7-2; D gene: TRBD2; CDR3 protein: CASSWGLAGEETQYF; CDR3 DNA: TGTGCCAGCAGCTGGGGACTAGCGGGGGAAGAGACCCAGTACTTC
clone size: few; J gene: TRBJ2-7; CDR3 length: 13; V gene: TRBV6-5; D gene: TRBD1; CDR3 protein: CASSRTGNYEQYF; CDR3 DNA: TGTGCCAGCAGTCGGACAGGGAACTACGAGCAGTACTTC
clone size: .; J gene: TRBJ2-7; CDR3 length: 15; V gene: TRBV6-1; D gene: .; CDR3 protein: CASSPGPGNTYEQYF; CDR3 DNA: TGTGCCAGCAGTCCAGGACCGGGAAACACCTACGAGCAGTACTTC
clone size: .; J gene: TRBJ2-2; CDR3 length: 13; V gene: TRBV5-6; D gene: .; CDR3 protein: CASSPTFGGELFF; CDR3 DNA: TGTGCCAGCAGTCCTACTTTCGGCGGGGAGCTGTTTTTT